The next 23 T cell receptor beta chains were all read from a single sample in a study of CD8+CD57+ T cells in acquired aplastic anemia. Using genomic DNA as the template, TCR beta VDJ and CDR3 profiling was carried out. TCRdb processed the reads anew with MiXCR; each CDR3 protein has one entry. The data contain hundreds of thousands of distinct CDR3 sequences, 65% to 80% of them singletons. Material for sequencing was sorted CD4+, CD8+, or CD8+CD57+ T cells (not recorded which) from PBMCs. The receptors stem from a human donor in good health, serving as a control.

V usage is TRBV4-3 and J usage is TRBJ2-3, with 7 bases fitting TRBD1. Germline V gene sequence: CDR1 LGHNA, CDR2 YSLEER. V shed 7 bases, J shed 1 base, and the junction held 8 bases outside the gene matches. The CDR3 contains 15 residues. The CDR3 sequence: CASTQPGQRTDTQYF. CDR3 coding DNA: TGCGCCAGCACACAACCGGGACAGCGCACAGATACGCAGTATTTT.

The table lists this clonotype with a count of one. The chain has TRBV7-3 and TRBJ1-5; D unresolved. Germline V gene data show CDR1 as SGHTA and CDR2 as FQGTGA. There are 16 residues in the CDR3. V was pared by 5 bases and J by 13 bases, with 27 bases between. The CDR3 here is CASSRYGPDSNRPQHF. CDR3 sequence (DNA): TGTGCCAGCAGCCGTTACGGACCGGATAGCAATCGGCCGCAGCATTTT. Full variable domain (missing parts from reference TRBV7-3 and TRBJ1-5): GAGVSQTPSNKVTEKGKYVELRCDPISGHTALYWYRQSLGQGPEFLIYFQGTGAADDSGLPNDRFFAVRPEGSVSTLKIQRTERGDSAVYLCASSRYGPDSNRPQHFGDGTRLSIL.

Comments on this clonotype: The conserved final phenylalanine or tryptophan is absent from the CDR3, which likely points to a read error. It is unclear where the CDR3 begins or ends on the DNA, so no DNA is shown, and the CDR3 is as TCRdb lists it. This sequence joins TRBV9 and TRBJ2-6. Germline-derived CDR1 and CDR2 are SGDLS and YYNGEE. The CDR3 totals 17 residues, both ends included. CDR3 protein: CASSVSAMNTEAFFRQG.

Note on this clonotype: It is likely a read error, because the conserved phenylalanine at the end of the CDR3 is missing. The DNA is left out, because the CDR3 cannot be placed on it with certainty; the CDR3 is given as TCRdb lists it. The chain has TRBV11-2 and TRBJ2-7; the table assigns TRBD1, which was not confirmed against the DNA. Termini included, the CDR3 measures 13 amino acids. CDR1 and CDR2 (germline): SGHAT, FQNNGV. This CDR3 is CASSIDRGTGGYG.

About this clonotype itself: The junction departs from the called germline gene at one end, perhaps through a read error. The rearrangement uses TRBV7-8 and TRBJ1-5; D unresolved. CDR1 and CDR2 (germline): SGHVS, FQNEAQ. The length of the CDR3 is 15 residues. The CDR3 DNA reads as TGCGCCAGCAGCCTGGCCCAGACGGCCGATGAGTCCCAGCATTTT. This codes for CASSLAQTADESQHF.

V is TRBV5-5 and J is TRBJ1-6; the D is unclear. Germline V CDR1 and CDR2: SGHKS, YYEKEE (reference sequence). The V gene lost 4 bases and the J gene lost 0 bases, with 8 bases spanning the gap. This CDR3 contains 15 residues. As DNA, the CDR3 is TGTGCCAGCAGCCTACTGCCCTCCTATAATTCACCCCTCCACTTT. It codes for CASSLLPSYNSPLHF.

This chain joins TRBV20-1 and TRBJ2-5, with a tentative D call TRBD2 (5 bases). V dropped 6 bases and J dropped 5 bases, with 19 bases sitting between them. This CDR3 has 14 amino acids. CDR1 DFQATT and CDR2 SNEGSKA come from the germline V gene (reference sequence). The CDR3 loop reads CSASRGGPGETQYF. DNA for the CDR3: TGCAGTGCCTCCCGGGGTGGGCCGGGGGAGACCCAGTACTTC.

In nucleotides, the CDR3 is TGCGCCAGCAGCTATGCAGGCCACGCCACCTCCTACGAGCAGTACTTC. Protein product: CASSYAGHATSYEQYF. The rearrangement links TRBV5-1 to TRBJ2-7; no clear D. The CDR3 sequence is 16 residues long. Trimming pared 3 bases from V and 0 bases from J, leaving 16 bases between. Germline V gene data show CDR1 as SGHRS and CDR2 as YFSETQ.

CDR3 DNA: TGTGCCAGCAGCGGAGGGGACAGGGTTAAGGGGGGCTTGTTTTTT. Its translation: CASSGGDRVKGGLFF. The chain combines TRBV9 with TRBJ2-2; 9 bases align to TRBD1. Germline CDR1 reads SGDLS; CDR2 reads YYNGEE. The trim removed 3 bases at V and 15 bases at J, leaving 15 bases unmatched. This CDR3 comprises 15 residues. Based on the CDR3 plus reference TRBV9 and TRBJ2-2, the full variable domain is DSGVTQTPKHLITATGQRVTLRCSPRSGDLSVYWYQQSLDQGLQFLIQYYNGEERAKGNILERFSAQQFPDLHSELNLSSLELGDSALYFCASSGGDRVKGGLFFGEGSRLTVL.

Remarks on this clonotype: This sequence may be a read error, since a much larger clone differs from it by one base. The V and J genes are TRBV19 and TRBJ2-5; possibly TRBD1 for D (6 bases). The germline gives CDR1 LNHDA, CDR2 SQIVND (reference sequence). This CDR3 is 14 amino acids long. Deletions cut 3 bases from V and 1 base from J, with 9 bases between. The CDR3 DNA is TGTGCCAGTAGTATTGGGGGCCCCCAAGAGACCCAGTACTTC. Protein product: CASSIGGPQETQYF.

This clonotype was found many times. V usage is TRBV6-6 and J usage is TRBJ2-2; unclear D gene. Germline CDR1 reads MNHNY; CDR2 reads SVGAGI (reference sequence). The ends were cut back, 4 bases at V and 4 bases at J, with 4 bases in the middle. The CDR3 extends over 12 amino acids. CDR3 in DNA: TGTGCCAGCAGTTCGAGCACCGGGGAGCTGTTTTTT. The encoded protein is CASSSSTGELFF.

This clonotype was seen a single time. The V gene is TRBV5-5, the J gene TRBJ1-6, with D possibly matching TRBD1 (6 bases). V gave up 4 bases and J gave up 8 bases, with 19 bases separating them. This CDR3 is 16 amino acids long. Germline V gene data show CDR1 as SGHKS and CDR2 as YYEKEE (reference sequence). CDR3 region: CASSLGTERGDSPLHF. CDR3 nucleotides: TGTGCCAGCAGCCTAGGGACCGAAAGGGGGGATTCACCCCTCCACTTT.

For this clonotype: The junction differs from germline at one of its ends, possibly a read error. The chain recombines TRBV6-1 with TRBJ2-6; D possibly corresponds to TRBD1 (5 bases). Germline-derived CDR1 and CDR2 are MNHNS and SASEGT. The CDR3 extends over 16 amino acids. CDR3 amino acids: CAGSPRTPSGANVPTF. Written as DNA, the CDR3 is TGTGCCGGCAGTCCCCGGACGCCCTCTGGGGCCAACGTCCCGACTTTC.

The gene calls are TRBV12-3 or TRBV12-4 and TRBJ1-2; 7 bases map to TRBD1. J gave up 0 bases and V 6 bases, and 7 bases lay outside the gene matches. This CDR3 is built from 15 residues. As DNA, the CDR3 is TGTGCCAGCAGCCCTGAGGGACAGCCTAACTATGGCTACACCTTC. It encodes CASSPEGQPNYGYTF.

This clonotype was seen a single time. V gene TRBV19 combines with J gene TRBJ1-2, with D possibly matching TRBD1 (6 bases). The CDR3 is 16 amino acids. With 1 base removed from V and 4 bases from J, the gap between germline ends came to 16 bases. CDR1 is LNHDA, CDR2 SQIVND, per germline (reference sequence). The CDR3 is CASSIARRGAGYGYTF. Here the CDR3 DNA reads TGTGCCAGTAGTATAGCCCGAAGGGGGGCGGGCTATGGCTACACCTTC.

The sample holds a few counts of this clonotype. V is TRBV10-2 and J is TRBJ2-1, with D perhaps given as TRBD1 or TRBD2 (5 bases each). Trimming took 2 bases from V and 4 from J, leaving 18 bases between them. The germline gives CDR1 WSHSY, CDR2 SAAADI. CDR3 size: 17 residues. The CDR3 nucleotides are TGCGCCAGCAGTGAGGCTGGGGGACCCGTCCTTTACAATGAGCAGTTCTTC. It yields the protein CASSEAGGPVLYNEQFF.

The V gene is TRBV20-1, the J gene TRBJ2-5, with TRBD2 identical over 7 bases. Germline CDR1 DFQATT, CDR2 SNEGSKA (reference sequence). V shed 3 bases and J 9 bases; nucleotides not matched to a gene: 10. The CDR3 runs to 13 residues. The CDR3 region is CSASAPGLDSQYF. DNA for the CDR3: TGCAGTGCTAGTGCCCCTGGACTAGATTCCCAGTACTTC.

About this clonotype: One end of the junction fails to match germline, which may point to a read error. In DNA form, the CDR3 reads TGTGCCAGCAGCTTAGGACTAGCGGGGCGGGATACGCTGTATTTT. Translated, it gives CASSLGLAGRDTLYF. V gene TRBV7-8 combines with J gene TRBJ2-3, with 11 nucleotides matching TRBD2. Germline values: CDR1 SGHVS, CDR2 FQNEAQ. This CDR3 region has 15 residues. The whole variable domain, remainder taken from reference TRBV7-8 and TRBJ2-3, is GAGVSQSPRYKVAKRGQDVALRCDPISGHVSLFWYQQALGQGPEFLTYFQNEAQLDKSGLPSDRFFAERPEGSVSTLKIQRTQQEDSAVYLCASSLGLAGRDTLYFGPGTRLTVL.

This clonotype has just a few counts. The chain links TRBV28 to TRBJ2-3; 12 bases agree with TRBD2. This CDR3 comprises 15 residues. With V trimmed by 7 bases and J by 6 bases, 8 bases remained unmatched. Germline CDR1 and CDR2: MDHEN and SYDVKM. CDR3 sequence (DNA): TGTGCCAGCACCGAGCTAGCGGGGGGGCCGGATACGCAGTATTTT. It specifies CASTELAGGPDTQYF.

This clonotype showed up many times. The chain employs TRBV6-4 and TRBJ2-2; 10 bases align to TRBD1. CDR1 and CDR2 (germline): MRHNA, SNTAGT. The ends lost 8 bases at V and 7 bases at J; junction bases unmatched: 7. The CDR3 runs 14 residues. The CDR3 spells CASSGTGDHGELFF. The CDR3 coding sequence is TGTGCCAGCTCCGGGACAGGGGATCACGGGGAGCTGTTTTTT.

J is TRBJ1-6 and V is TRBV19, with D tentatively TRBD1 (5 bases). Trimming shortened V by 2 bases and J by 9 bases, and 11 bases separated the two germline ends. This CDR3 contains 14 residues. The germline CDR1 and CDR2 sequences are LNHDA and SQIVND (reference sequence). Here the CDR3 reads CASSIRGPSSPLHF. The DNA of the CDR3 is TGTGCCAGTAGTATACGGGGACCGAGTTCACCCCTCCACTTT.

This clonotype was seen just once. Germline is not matched at one junction end, which may reflect a read error. V and J are TRBV7-3 and TRBJ2-3, with D hard to call. Germline V gives CDR1 SGHTA, CDR2 FQGTGA. This CDR3 has 12 amino acids. The CDR3: CASSLVAGAQYF. Written as DNA, the CDR3 is TGCGCCAGCAGCTTGGTGGCAGGTGCGCAGTATTTT.

In the case of this clonotype: Because it lacks the conserved phenylalanine or tryptophan at the end, this CDR3 is likely a read error. The DNA is left out, because the CDR3 cannot be placed on it with certainty; the CDR3 is given as TCRdb lists it. V is TRBV2 and J is TRBJ1-2. The CDR3 length equals 15 residues, ends included. The germline V gene encodes CDR1 SNHLY and CDR2 FYNNEI. The CDR3 spells CASSDPADTQYFGTC.